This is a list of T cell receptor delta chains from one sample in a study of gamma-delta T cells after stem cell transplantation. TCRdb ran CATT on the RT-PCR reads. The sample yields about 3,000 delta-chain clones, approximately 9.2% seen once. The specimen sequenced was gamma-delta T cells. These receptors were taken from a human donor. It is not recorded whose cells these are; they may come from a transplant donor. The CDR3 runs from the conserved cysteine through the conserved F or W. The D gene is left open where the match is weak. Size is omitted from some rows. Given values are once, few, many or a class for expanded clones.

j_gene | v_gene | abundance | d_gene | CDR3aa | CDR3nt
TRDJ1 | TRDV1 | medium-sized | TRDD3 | CALGELSSSGDKLGDTSYTDKLIF | TGTGCTCTTGGGGAACTATCTTCTTCGGGTGATAAGTTGGGGGATACATCTTACACCGATAAACTCATCTTT
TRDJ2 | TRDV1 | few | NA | CALGDTYSIRFGPYEKALTAQLFF | TGTGCTCTTGGGGATACCTACAGTATCCGGTTCGGACCCTACGAGAAAGCCTTGACAGCACAACTCTTCTTT
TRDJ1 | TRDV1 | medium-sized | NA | CALGEKILPVLTNWYTDKLIF | TGTGCTCTTGGGGAAAAAATCCTACCGGTACTCACTAACTGGTACACCGATAAACTCATCTTT
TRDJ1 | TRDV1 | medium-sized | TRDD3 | CALGELRRATGDSSDKLIF | TGTGCTCTTGGGGAACTAAGGCGAGCGACGGGGGATAGCAGCGATAAACTCATCTTT
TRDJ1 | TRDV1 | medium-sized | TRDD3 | CALGTYWGTDKLIF | TGTGCTCTTGGGACGTACTGGGGGACCGATAAACTCATCTTT
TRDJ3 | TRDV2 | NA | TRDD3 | CACDVLGDTRASSWDTRQMFF | TGTGCCTGTGACGTACTGGGGGATACGCGAGCGAGCTCCTGGGACACCCGACAGATGTTTTTC
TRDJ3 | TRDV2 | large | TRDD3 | CACDHVLGDTQGSWDTRQMFF | TGTGCCTGTGACCACGTACTGGGGGATACGCAAGGCTCCTGGGACACCCGACAGATGTTTTTC
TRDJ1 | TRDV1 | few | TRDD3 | CALGELLGLPRGDTRDTDKLIF | TGTGCTCTTGGGGAACTCCTCGGCCTTCCTAGGGGGGATACGCGGGACACCGATAAACTCATCTTT
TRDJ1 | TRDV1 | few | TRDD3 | CALGELSRLRLVLGDRFTDKLIF | TGTGCCCTTGGGGAACTGTCTCGGCTACGACTTGTACTCGGGGATAGGTTTACCGATAAACTCATCTTT
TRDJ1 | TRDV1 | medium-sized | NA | CALGEPRPRLDDKLIF | TGTGCTCTTGGGGAACCCCGGCCACGTTTGGACGATAAACTCATCTTT
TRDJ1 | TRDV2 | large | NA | CACDTCGEYTDKLIF | TGTGCCTGTGACACGTGTGGGGAGTACACCGATAAACTCATCTTT
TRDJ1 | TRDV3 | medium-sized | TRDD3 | CAFRRSFLPLLGEDTDKLIF | TGTGCCTTTAGGAGGTCCTTCCTTCCTTTACTGGGGGAAGACACCGATAAACTCATCTTT
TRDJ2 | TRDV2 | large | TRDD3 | CACDTRLVGDTQLFF | TGTGCCTGTGACACTCGTCTAGTGGGGGATACGCAACTCTTCTTT
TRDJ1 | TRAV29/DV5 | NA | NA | CSVLLCSNPFRKRTGGYPKLIF | NA
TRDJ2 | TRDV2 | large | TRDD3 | CACDTTAGGWKAQLFF | TGTGCCTGTGACACCACGGCCGGGGGATGGAAAGCACAACTCTTCTTT
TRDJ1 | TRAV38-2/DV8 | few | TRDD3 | CAFTTPVLGDKVKLIF | TGTGCTTTCACCACTCCGGTACTGGGGGATAAAGTTAAACTCATCTTT
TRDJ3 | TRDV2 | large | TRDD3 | CACDTAGGYSWDTRQMFF | TGTGCCTGTGACACCGCTGGGGGATACTCCTGGGACACCCGACAGATGTTTTTC
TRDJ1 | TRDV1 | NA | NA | CALGEMDGLRRTKVRYTDKLIF | TGTGCTCTTGGGGAAATGGACGGCCTTCGTCGGACTAAAGTGAGGTACACCGATAAACTCATCTTT
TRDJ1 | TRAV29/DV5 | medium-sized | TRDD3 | CAATDWGIGTDKLIF | TGTGCAGCAACGGACTGGGGGATCGGGACCGATAAACTCATCTTT
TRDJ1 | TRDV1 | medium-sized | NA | CALGGPSSARMDKLIF | TGTGCTCTTGGGGGCCCGTCTTCGGCTAGGATGGATAAACTCATCTTT
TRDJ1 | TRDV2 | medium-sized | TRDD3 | CAWDTLGDTYTDKLIF | TGTGCCTGGGACACCCTGGGGGATACGTACACCGATAAACTCATCTTT
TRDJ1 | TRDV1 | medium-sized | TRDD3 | CALGQTPPAVWGIHRNKLIF | TGTGCTCTTGGACAAACCCCCCCGGCCGTCTGGGGGATACATAGGAATAAACTCATCTTT
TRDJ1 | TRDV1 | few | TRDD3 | CALGELIHTTLGDGARGKLIF | TGTGCTCTTGGGGAACTTATTCACACAACTCTGGGGGATGGGGCAAGAGGTAAACTCATCTTT
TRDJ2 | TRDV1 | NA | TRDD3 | CALGDPRSYPADWGIRPTPLRLFF | TGTGCTCTTGGGGACCCCCGGAGCTACCCTGCTGACTGGGGGATACGCCCTACACCTCTACGACTCTTCTTT
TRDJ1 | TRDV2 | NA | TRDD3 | CACDVLGEAKLIF | TGTGCCTGTGACGTACTGGGGGAGGCAAAACTCATCTTT
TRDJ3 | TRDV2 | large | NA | CACDTGWDKNSWDTRQMFF | TGTGCCTGTGACACCGGATGGGATAAAAACTCCTGGGACACCCGACAGATGTTTTTC
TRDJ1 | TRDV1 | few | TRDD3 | CALGELRPTFDNWGMQLDKLIF | TGTGCTCTTGGGGAACTTAGACCTACGTTCGACAACTGGGGGATGCAACTCGATAAACTCATCTTT
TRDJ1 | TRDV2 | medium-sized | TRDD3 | CACDTRGGGFSTDKLIF | TGTGCCTGTGACACCCGGGGTGGGGGATTCTCCACCGATAAACTCATCTTT
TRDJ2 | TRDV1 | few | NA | CALDGPLTAQLFF | TGTGCTCTTGACGGCCCCCTGACAGCACAACTCTTCTTT
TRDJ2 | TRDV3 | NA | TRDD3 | CAFPILGDTLTAQLFF | TGTGCCTTCCCCATACTGGGGGATACTTTGACAGCACAGCTCTTCTTT
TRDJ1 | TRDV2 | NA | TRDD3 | CACDTVPGTGGYMSTDKLIF | TGTGCCTGTGACACCGTTCCCGGTACTGGGGGATACATGAGCACCGATAAACTCATCTTT
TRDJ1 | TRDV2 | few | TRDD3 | CACDTRTGLYPYWGTYTDKLIF | TGTGCCTGTGACACACGGACTGGACTTTACCCATACTGGGGGACCTACACCGATAAACTCATCTTT
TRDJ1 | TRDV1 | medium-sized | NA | CALGEPLDLGIHRGKLIF | TGTGCTCTTGGGGAACCCTTGGACCTGGGGATCCACCGGGGTAAACTCATCTTT
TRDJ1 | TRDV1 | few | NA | CALGAFSYPGGTGSFTDKLIF | TGTGCTCTTGGGGCCTTTTCCTACCCTGGGGGAACTGGGAGCTTTACCGATAAACTCATCTTT
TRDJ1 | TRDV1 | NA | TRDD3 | CALGEVEWGIRGTDKLIF | TGTGCTCTTGGGGAAGTCGAATGGGGGATACGGGGTACCGATAAACTCATCTTT
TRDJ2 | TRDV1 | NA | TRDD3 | CALGVGLDWGKAAQLFF | TGTGCTCTTGGGGTAGGTCTGGACTGGGGGAAGGCAGCACAACTCTTCTTT
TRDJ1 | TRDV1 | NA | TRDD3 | CALGELPGLGDIRYTDKLIF | TGTGCTCTTGGGGAACTCCCCGGTCTGGGGGATATTCGGTACACCGATAAACTCATCTTT
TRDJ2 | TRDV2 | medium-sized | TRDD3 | CACDVLGEALTAQLFF | TGTGCCTGTGACGTACTGGGGGAAGCTTTGACAGCACAACTCTTCTTT
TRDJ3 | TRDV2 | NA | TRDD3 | CACDTWGTGGYWDTRQMFF | TGTGCCTGTGACACCTGGGGCACTGGGGGATACTGGGACACCCGACAGATGTTTTTC
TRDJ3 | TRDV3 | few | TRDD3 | CAFSPYTGGYGAWDTRQMFF | TGTGCCTTTAGTCCTTATACTGGGGGATACGGAGCCTGGGACACCCGACAGATGTTTTTC
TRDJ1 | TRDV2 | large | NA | CACRPAGGDKLIF | TGTGCCTGCCGCCCTGCTGGCGGCGATAAACTCATCTTT
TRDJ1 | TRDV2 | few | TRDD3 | CACDQLGDTGTDKLIF | TGTGCCTGTGATCAACTGGGGGATACGGGGACCGATAAACTCATCTTT
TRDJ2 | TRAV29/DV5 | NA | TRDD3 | CAASASVLGEPLTAQLFF | TGTGCAGCAAGCGCGTCTGTACTGGGGGAGCCTTTGACAGCACAACTCTTCTTT
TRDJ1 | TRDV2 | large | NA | CACAPGPYTDKLIF | TGTGCCTGTGCTCCTGGACCGTACACCGATAAACTCATCTTT
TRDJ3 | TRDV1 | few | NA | CALAEYRSSWDTRQMFF | TGTGCTCTTGCCGAATACCGGAGCTCCTGGGACACCCGACAGATGTTTTTC